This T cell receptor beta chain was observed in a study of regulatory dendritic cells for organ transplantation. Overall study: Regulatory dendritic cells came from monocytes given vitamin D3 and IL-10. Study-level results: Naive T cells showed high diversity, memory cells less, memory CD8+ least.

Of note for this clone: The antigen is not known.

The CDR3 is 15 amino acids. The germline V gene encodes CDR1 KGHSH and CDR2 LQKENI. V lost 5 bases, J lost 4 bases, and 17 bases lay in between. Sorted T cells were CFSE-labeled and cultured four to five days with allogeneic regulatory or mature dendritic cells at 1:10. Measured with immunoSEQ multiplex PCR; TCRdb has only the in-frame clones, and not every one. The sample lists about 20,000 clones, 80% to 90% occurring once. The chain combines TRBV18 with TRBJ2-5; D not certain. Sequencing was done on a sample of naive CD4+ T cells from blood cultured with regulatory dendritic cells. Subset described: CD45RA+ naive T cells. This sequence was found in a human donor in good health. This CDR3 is CASSDQSEVGETQYF. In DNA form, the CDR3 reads TGTGCCAGCTCAGACCAGAGTGAAGTGGGAGAGACCCAGTACTTC.